These T cell receptor beta chains were read from a single sample in a study of blood T cells in healthy people across ages. TCRdb analysed the 5' RACE reads with MiXCR anew, one entry per CDR3 protein. The sample lists fewer than 700,000 distinct CDR3 sequences, around 43% occurring once. Sequencing was performed on blood. Every receptor here comes from an elderly man in good health. The CDR3 runs from the conserved cysteine through the conserved F or W. The order of the fields is clone size, D gene, V gene, J gene, CDR3 DNA, CDR3 protein. A D gene is named only where the DNA matches it firmly. Not all rows give a size; the values are once, few, many and, for expanded clones, a class.

-	TRBD2	TRBV6-5	TRBJ2-7	TGTGCCAGCAGTTACTCCTGGACTAGCGGCTACGAGCAGTACTTC	CASSYSWTSGYEQYF
-	-	TRBV6-2/TRBV6-3	TRBJ2-7	TGTGCCAGCAGCCGAGAGGCACGGTACAATGAGCAGTACTTC	CASSREARYNEQYF
-	TRBD1	TRBV6-5	TRBJ1-2	TGTGCCAGCAGTTCCGACAGGGTGGGAGTCGGCTACACCTTC	CASSSDRVGVGYTF
once	TRBD2	TRBV29-1	TRBJ2-7	TGCAGCGCCCAGGGAGGGAACTCCTACGAGCAGTACTTC	CSAQGGNSYEQYF
-	TRBD1	TRBV11-1	TRBJ2-5	TGTGCCAGCAGCCAGGACAGGGGGAAAGTTGAGACCCAGTACTTC	CASSQDRGKVETQYF
-	TRBD1	TRBV11-2	TRBJ2-5	TGTGCCAGCAGCCGAAACAGGGGCGGGTCATTTTGGGGAGAGACCCAGTACTTC	CASSRNRGGSFWGETQYF
few	-	TRBV5-5	TRBJ2-2	TGTGCCAGCAGCTTGGCCAGGAGGGAGCTGTTTTTT	CASSLARRELFF
-	-	TRBV6-6	TRBJ1-2	TGTGCCACCAAAACGTCAGATAACTATGGCTACACCTTC	CATKTSDNYGYTF
few	-	TRBV19	TRBJ2-3	TGTGCCAGTAGTATAGGTTCGCAAGATACGCAGTATTTT	CASSIGSQDTQYF
few	-	TRBV9	TRBJ2-7	TGTGCCAGCAGCGTAGCTAGCCAGAGCTCCTACGAGCAGTACTTC	CASSVASQSSYEQYF
few	TRBD2	TRBV3-1	TRBJ2-7	TGTGCCAGCAGCCAAGATCAACTAGCGGGGGGTTACGAGCAGTACTTC	CASSQDQLAGGYEQYF
-	-	TRBV20-1	TRBJ2-5	TGCAGTGCGCTAAGTCCGGAGACCCAGTACTTC	CSALSPETQYF